This T cell receptor (beta chain) was documented in a study of cytomegalovirus exposure and HLA in healthy donors. Study-level findings and limits: Specificity for CMV antigens was confirmed in vitro for three of the CMV-associated chains. The TCR clusters that emerged in the first cohort tended, a later analysis found, to co-occur in the 95 to 150 validation repertoires.

This CDR3 is 18 amino acids long. Germline V gene data show CDR1 as ENHRY and CDR2 as SYGVKD. With V trimmed by 0 bases and J by 1 base, 10 bases remained unmatched. This clone was counted a single time. Its matching antigen is unknown. Clones were read by immunoSEQ multiplex PCR, and TCRdb kept only the in-frame ones, dropping some. The table lists roughly 60,000 clones, about 90% of them singletons. J is TRBJ2-5 and V is TRBV10-3; TRBD1 agrees at 8 bases. This sequence was found in a woman under 30 in good health and CMV-seronegative. The material sequenced was PBMCs. CDR3 bases: TGTGCCATCAGTGAGTCGCAGGGGGCGAGCCCGGGCCAAGAGACCCAGTACTTC. It is translated as CAISESQGASPGQETQYF.